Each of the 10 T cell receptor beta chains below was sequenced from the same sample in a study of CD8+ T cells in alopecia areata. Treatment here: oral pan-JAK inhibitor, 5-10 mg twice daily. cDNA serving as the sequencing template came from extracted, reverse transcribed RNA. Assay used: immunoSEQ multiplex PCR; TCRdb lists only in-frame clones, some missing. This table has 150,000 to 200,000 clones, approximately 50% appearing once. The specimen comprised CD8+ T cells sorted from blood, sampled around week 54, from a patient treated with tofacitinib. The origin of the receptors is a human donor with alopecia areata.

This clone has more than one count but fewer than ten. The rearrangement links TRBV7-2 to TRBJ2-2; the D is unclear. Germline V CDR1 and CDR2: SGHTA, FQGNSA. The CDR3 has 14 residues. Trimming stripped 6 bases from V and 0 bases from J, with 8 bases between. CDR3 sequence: CASRGAPNTGELFF. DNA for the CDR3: TGTGCCAGCAGGGGCGCCCCGAACACCGGGGAGCTGTTTTTT.

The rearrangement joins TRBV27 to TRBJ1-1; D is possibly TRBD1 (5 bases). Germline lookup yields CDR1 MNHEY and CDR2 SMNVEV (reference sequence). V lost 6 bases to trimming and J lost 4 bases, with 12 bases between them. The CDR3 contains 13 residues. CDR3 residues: CASRVGVGTEAFF. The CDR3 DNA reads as TGTGCCAGCAGGGTGGGGGTGGGCACTGAAGCTTTCTTT.

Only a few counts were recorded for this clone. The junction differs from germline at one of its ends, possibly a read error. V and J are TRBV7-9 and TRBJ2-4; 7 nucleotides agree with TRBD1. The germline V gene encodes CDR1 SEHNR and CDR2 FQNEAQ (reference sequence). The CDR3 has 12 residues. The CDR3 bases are TGTGCCAGCAGCTTAGGCCCGGGACAGAGAGTCTTC. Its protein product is CASSLGPGQRVF.

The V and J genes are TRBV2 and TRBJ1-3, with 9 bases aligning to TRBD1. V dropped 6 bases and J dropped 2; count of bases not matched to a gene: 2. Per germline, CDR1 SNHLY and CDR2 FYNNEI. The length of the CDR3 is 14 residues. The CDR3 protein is CASRGQGAGNTIYF. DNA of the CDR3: TGTGCCAGCAGGGGACAGGGCGCTGGAAACACCATATATTTT.

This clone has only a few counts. The CDR3 DNA is TGCGCCAGCAGCTTGCGTCGCAGCGATCAAGGGGAGACCCAGTACTTC. This gives the protein CASSLRRSDQGETQYF. J is TRBJ2-5 and V is TRBV5-1, with D uncertain. Trimming left V 1 base short and J 5 bases short, with 18 bases between. This CDR3 contains 16 residues. CDR1 SGHRS and CDR2 YFSETQ come from the germline V gene.

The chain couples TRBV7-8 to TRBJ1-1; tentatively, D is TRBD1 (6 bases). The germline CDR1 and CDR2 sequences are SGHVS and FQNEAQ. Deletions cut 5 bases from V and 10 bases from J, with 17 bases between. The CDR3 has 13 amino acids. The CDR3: CASSPENRVGAFF. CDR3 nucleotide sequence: TGTGCCAGCAGCCCGGAAAACAGGGTGGGAGCTTTCTTT.

The CDR3 region has the DNA TGCGCCAGCAGTCATGACCCAAGGGAGACCCAGTACTTC. Its translation: CASSHDPRETQYF. The rearrangement links TRBV4-3 to TRBJ2-5; the D is unclear. The CDR3 spans 13 residues. CDR1 LGHNA and CDR2 YSLEER come from the germline V gene. V was clipped by 6 bases and J by 5 bases, with 13 bases between them.

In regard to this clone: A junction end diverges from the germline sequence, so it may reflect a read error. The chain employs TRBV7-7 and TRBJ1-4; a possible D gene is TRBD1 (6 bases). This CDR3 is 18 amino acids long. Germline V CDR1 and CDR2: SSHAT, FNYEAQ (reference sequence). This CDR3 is CASSPTKQGGAANEKLFF. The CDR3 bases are TGTGCTAGCAGCCCAACAAAACAGGGAGGAGCGGCTAATGAAAAACTGTTTTTT.

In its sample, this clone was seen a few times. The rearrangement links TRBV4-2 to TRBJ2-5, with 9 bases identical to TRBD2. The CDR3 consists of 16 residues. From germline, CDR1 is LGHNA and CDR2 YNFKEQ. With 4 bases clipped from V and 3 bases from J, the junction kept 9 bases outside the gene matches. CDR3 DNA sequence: TGTGCCAGCAGCCGCGGCCCTCCTAGCGGGGAAGAGACCCAGTACTTC. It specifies CASSRGPPSGEETQYF.

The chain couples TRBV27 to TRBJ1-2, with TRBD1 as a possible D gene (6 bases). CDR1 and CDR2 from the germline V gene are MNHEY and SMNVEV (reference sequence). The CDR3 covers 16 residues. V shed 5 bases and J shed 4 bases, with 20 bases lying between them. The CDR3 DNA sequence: TGTGCCAGCAGTCCCTCGGGGGGCGCTTTAGTCTATGGCTACACCTTC. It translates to CASSPSGGALVYGYTF.